Listed below are T cell receptor beta chains from one sample, sequenced in a study of spatial heterogeneity in lung cancer. Each CDR3 protein gets one entry after TCRdb re-called the 5' RACE reads with MiXCR. The data contain about 47,000 distinct CDR3 sequences, roughly 10% of them singletons. The material was PBMCs, obtained at follow-up. The origin of the receptors is a male donor with early-stage non-small cell lung cancer. The CDR3 runs from the conserved cysteine through the conserved F or W. The D gene is left open where the match is weak. Clone size is stated in some rows and not others, as once, few, many or a class when expanded.

j_call d_call v_call clone_size cdr3_aa cdr3_nt
TRBJ2-2 . TRBV9 many CASSVGGNTGELFF TGTGCCAGCAGCGTCGGGGGGAACACCGGGGAGCTGTTTTTT
TRBJ2-2 . TRBV12-3/TRBV12-4 many CASSLEIGELFF TGTGCCAGCAGTTTAGAGATCGGGGAGCTGTTTTTT
TRBJ2-1 . TRBV7-3 many CASSLGPSYDNEQFF TGTGCCAGCAGCTTAGGGCCCTCGTACGACAATGAGCAGTTCTTC
TRBJ1-1 TRBD1 TRBV24-1 many CATSDSSTGGTEAFF TGTGCCACCAGTGACTCTTCGACAGGGGGGACTGAAGCTTTCTTT
TRBJ2-5 . TRBV12-3/TRBV12-4 few CASSSWGEETQYF TGTGCCAGCAGCTCTTGGGGCGAAGAGACCCAGTACTTC
TRBJ1-3 TRBD1 TRBV7-8 many CASSLGARGVGNTIYF TGTGCCAGCAGCTTAGGGGCCAGGGGGGTTGGAAACACCATATATTTT
TRBJ2-7 . TRBV14 . CASSRWTAYPYEQYF TGTGCCAGCAGCCGATGGACAGCCTACCCCTACGAGCAGTACTTC
TRBJ1-2 TRBD1 TRBV12-3/TRBV12-4 many CASNEPGQGANGYTF TGTGCCAGCAACGAGCCCGGACAGGGGGCGAACGGCTACACCTTC
TRBJ2-7 . TRBV12-3/TRBV12-4 many CASSLVLRSPYEQYF TGTGCCAGCAGTTTAGTTCTGCGATCCCCATACGAGCAGTACTTC
TRBJ1-5 . TRBV5-6 many CASSAQVSNQPQHF TGTGCCAGCAGCGCACAGGTTAGCAATCAGCCCCAGCATTTT
TRBJ1-1 TRBD1 TRBV6-5 many CASSPSDRRTEAFF TGTGCCAGCAGTCCCTCGGACAGGCGGACCGAAGCTTTCTTT
TRBJ2-1 TRBD1 TRBV5-1 many CASSWRTGGLEQFF TGCGCCAGCAGCTGGCGGACAGGGGGGCTTGAGCAGTTCTTC
TRBJ2-7 . TRBV18 . CASSPGTLLSYEQYF TGTGCCAGCTCACCCGGGACGTTGCTCTCCTACGAGCAGTACTTC
TRBJ2-1 TRBD2 TRBV9 . CASSWTSGNVFNEQFF TGTGCCAGCTCCTGGACTAGCGGGAATGTTTTCAATGAGCAGTTCTTC
TRBJ2-7 . TRBV12-3/TRBV12-4 . CASSFTRDREQYF TGTGCCAGCAGTTTCACCCGGGATCGGGAGCAGTACTTC
TRBJ2-1 TRBD2 TRBV7-3 few CASSTGLAGINEQFF TGTGCCAGCAGCACGGGACTAGCGGGTATCAATGAGCAGTTCTTC
TRBJ2-3 TRBD2 TRBV7-3 many CASSLSPASGGADTQYF TGTGCCAGCAGCTTAAGTCCAGCTAGCGGGGGGGCAGATACGCAGTATTTT
TRBJ2-7 TRBD2 TRBV20-1 . CSASRRGVYEQYF TGCAGTGCTAGTAGGCGGGGGGTCTACGAGCAGTACTTC
TRBJ2-1 TRBD2 TRBV7-2 many CASSPGLARRNEQFF TGTGCCAGCAGCCCTGGACTAGCGAGGAGGAATGAGCAGTTCTTC
TRBJ2-1 . TRBV7-3 many CASSLSTTYTEQFF TGTGCCAGCAGCTTATCAACGACATACACTGAGCAGTTCTTC
TRBJ2-3 . TRBV2 few CASSDTSSATQYF TGTGCCAGCAGTGATACTAGCTCGGCTACGCAGTATTTT
TRBJ1-1 . TRBV6-5 . CASSPTANTEAFF TGTGCCAGCAGCCCCACAGCGAACACTGAAGCTTTCTTT
TRBJ1-1 . TRBV30 . CAWSVQLNTEAFF TGTGCCTGGAGTGTACAGTTGAACACTGAAGCTTTCTTT
TRBJ2-1 . TRBV4-3 many CASSQSRGGYNEQFF TGCGCCAGCAGCCAATCTAGAGGGGGTTACAATGAGCAGTTCTTC
TRBJ1-2 TRBD1 TRBV27 many CASSSTGTANYGYTF TGTGCCAGCAGTTCAACCGGGACAGCAAACTATGGCTACACCTTC
TRBJ2-2 . TRBV5-1 . CASSLVGLLNTGELFF TGCGCCAGCAGCTTGGTCGGTCTTTTAAACACCGGGGAGCTGTTTTTT
TRBJ1-6 TRBD1 TRBV5-4 . CASSLDATGGSPLHF TGTGCCAGCAGCTTGGACGCGACAGGGGGCTCACCCCTCCACTTT
TRBJ1-2 TRBD1 TRBV12-3/TRBV12-4 . CASQQGASGYTF TGTGCCAGTCAACAGGGGGCTTCTGGCTACACCTTC
TRBJ2-7 . TRBV6-1 many CASSSGTPSYEQYF TGTGCCAGCAGTTCCGGGACTCCCTCCTACGAGCAGTACTTC
TRBJ2-1 TRBD2 TRBV4-2 many CASSQAIVALAGYNEQFF TGTGCCAGCAGCCAAGCAATAGTAGCACTAGCGGGATACAATGAGCAGTTCTTC
TRBJ1-6 . TRBV6-5 many CASRRTEYNSPLHF TGTGCCAGCAGACGGACAGAATATAATTCACCCCTCCACTTT
TRBJ2-3 . TRBV11-2 many CASSLGVRADTQYF TGTGCCAGCAGCTTAGGCGTCCGGGCAGATACGCAGTATTTT
TRBJ2-3 . TRBV7-3 few CASSAPAGSRVVTQYF TGTGCCAGCAGCGCCCCCGCGGGATCTAGGGTTGTTACGCAGTATTTT
TRBJ2-1 TRBD2 TRBV4-3 many CASSQELAAYNEQFF TGCGCCAGCAGCCAAGAACTAGCGGCTTACAATGAGCAGTTCTTC
TRBJ2-5 . TRBV5-6 many CASSLEPGTQETQYF TGTGCCAGCAGCTTGGAGCCAGGGACACAAGAGACCCAGTACTTC
TRBJ2-7 . TRBV5-1 few CASSMINALSYEQYF TGCGCCAGCAGTATGATTAACGCCCTCTCCTACGAGCAGTACTTC
TRBJ2-7 . TRBV7-2 . CASSERGGYEQYF TGTGCCAGCAGCGAAAGGGGGGGCTACGAGCAGTACTTC